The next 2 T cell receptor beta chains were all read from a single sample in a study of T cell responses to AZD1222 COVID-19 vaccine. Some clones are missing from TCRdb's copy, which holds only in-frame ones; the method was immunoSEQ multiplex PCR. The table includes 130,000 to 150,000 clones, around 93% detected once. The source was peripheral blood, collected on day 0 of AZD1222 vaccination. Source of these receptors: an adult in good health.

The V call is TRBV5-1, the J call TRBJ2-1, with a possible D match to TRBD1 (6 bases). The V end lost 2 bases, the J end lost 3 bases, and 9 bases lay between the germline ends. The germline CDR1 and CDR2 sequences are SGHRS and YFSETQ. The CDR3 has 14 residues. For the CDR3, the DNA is TGCGCCAGCAGCTTTGGACAGAGCTACAATGAGCAGTTCTTC. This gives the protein CASSFGQSYNEQFF.

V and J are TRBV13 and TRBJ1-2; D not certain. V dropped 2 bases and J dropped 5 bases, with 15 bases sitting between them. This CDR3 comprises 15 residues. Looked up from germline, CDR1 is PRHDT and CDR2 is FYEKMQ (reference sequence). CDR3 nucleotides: TGTGCCAGCAGCTTACGTTCGCCTTTTTTGTATGGCTACACCTTC. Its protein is CASSLRSPFLYGYTF.